The sequence of this TCR beta chain was determined in a study of CD8+ T cells in alopecia areata. Sorting from PBMCs produced CD4+ and CD8+ T cells. Extracted RNA was reverse transcribed into cDNA, the sequencing template. Repertoires were generated with immunoSEQ multiplex PCR, while TCRdb's copy carries only in-frame clones and drops some. The data show roughly 150,000 clones, around 86% seen once. Sequences were derived from CD8+ T cells sorted from blood, sampled at week 0. The sequence was obtained from a human donor with alopecia areata.

CDR3: CASSLDRGYEQYF. The DNA for the CDR3 is TGTGCCAGCAGCTTGGACAGGGGCTACGAGCAGTACTTC. V and J are TRBV7-9 and TRBJ2-7; 9 bases align to TRBD1. The junction had 0 bases not matched to a gene; V was cut back by 3 bases and J by 3 bases. CDR1 SEHNR and CDR2 FQNEAQ come from the germline V gene (reference sequence). The CDR3 sequence is 13 residues long.